These T cell receptor beta chains were read from a single sample in a study of T cells in Graves' hyperthyroidism and ophthalmopathy. TCRdb recomputed calls from the multiplex PCR reads with MiXCR, one row per CDR3 protein. The sample has some 720,000 distinct CDR3 sequences; roughly 15% are singletons. Sequenced sample: blood. The receptor set was obtained from a man aged 18 to 29 with Graves' hyperthyroidism. The CDR3 runs from the conserved cysteine through the conserved F or W. A D gene is named only where the DNA matches it firmly. Clone size is not always given. Where it is, it says once, few, many or a class for expanded clones.

abundance	v_gene	d_gene	j_gene	CDR3nt	CDR3aa
few	TRBV20-1	-	TRBJ2-4	TGCAGTGCGACGGTGGCGGCGGGAAACATTCAGTACTTC	CSATVAAGNIQYF
many	TRBV6-1	TRBD2	TRBJ2-4	TGTGCCAGCAGTTACGGGACTAGAGACATTCAGTACTTC	CASSYGTRDIQYF
-	TRBV29-1	TRBD1	TRBJ2-2	TGCAGCGTTACCAGGGGCACCGGGACAGGGTTCACCGGGGAGCTGTTTTTT	CSVTRGTGTGFTGELFF
few	TRBV5-6	-	TRBJ2-5	TGTGCCAGCAGCCATGCCGCCGCATACGGAGAGACCCAGTACTTC	CASSHAAAYGETQYF
few	TRBV30	-	TRBJ1-6	TGTGCCTGGAGTGTCGGCTATAATTCACCCCTCCACTTT	CAWSVGYNSPLHF
-	TRBV19	-	TRBJ2-7	TGTGCCAGTAGTATACCAAAGACGGGCGCAACAGACGAGCAGTACTTC	CASSIPKTGATDEQYF
few	TRBV6-2/TRBV6-3	TRBD2	TRBJ2-1	TGTGCCAGCAGTTACCGGGTCGGAAGCGGGAGGGATGAGCAGTTCTTC	CASSYRVGSGRDEQFF
many	TRBV12-3/TRBV12-4	-	TRBJ2-1	TGTGCCATCCCGGGACCGCTTTACAATGAGCAGTTCTTC	CAIPGPLYNEQFF
many	TRBV3-1	-	TRBJ2-1	TGTGCCAGCAGCTCCGGACATGATGAGCAGTTCTTC	CASSSGHDEQFF
once	TRBV5-1	-	TRBJ2-2	TGCGCCAGCAGTGTCGACGGTCGAGGCGGGGAGCTGTTTTTT	CASSVDGRGGELFF
many	TRBV28	-	TRBJ2-5	TGTGCCAGCAGTTCGGGACATCAAGAGACCCAGTACTTC	CASSSGHQETQYF
-	TRBV9	-	TRBJ2-1	TGTGCCAGCGGCTCAGCCCGTGAGCAGTTCTTC	CASGSAREQFF
-	TRBV6-1	-	TRBJ2-5	TGTGCCAGCAGCACACCCGGACTTCTGAGCAGGGAGACCCAGTACTTC	CASSTPGLLSRETQYF
-	TRBV7-3	-	TRBJ1-6	TGTGCCAGCAGCTTAATGCAGAATTCACCCCTCCACTTT	CASSLMQNSPLHF
many	TRBV27	TRBD2	TRBJ2-1	TGTGCCAGCAGTGTCCCGGGACTATCCGATGAGCAGTTCTTC	CASSVPGLSDEQFF
-	TRBV7-9	-	TRBJ2-4	TGTGTCAGCAGCTTGGTCGCCAAAAACATTCAGTACTTC	CVSSLVAKNIQYF
many	TRBV12-3/TRBV12-4	TRBD2	TRBJ2-3	TGTGCCAGCAGTTTGTCGCTAGCGGGAGGAGATACGCAGTATTTT	CASSLSLAGGDTQYF
many	TRBV27	-	TRBJ2-1	TGTGCCAGCACGTCCAGAGTTGGTTCCTACAATGAGCAGTTCTTC	CASTSRVGSYNEQFF
few	TRBV18	TRBD1	TRBJ2-2	TGTGCCAGCTCACCTTTCCGGGACAGTTTCATCACCGGGGAGCTGTTTTTT	CASSPFRDSFITGELFF
many	TRBV20-1	-	TRBJ2-1	TGCAGTGCTAGAGATCGGCGGGGAACCTACAATGAGCAGTTCTTC	CSARDRRGTYNEQFF
-	TRBV18	-	TRBJ2-2	TGTGCCAGCTCACACGGGGCACTGAACACCGGGGAGCTGTTTTTT	CASSHGALNTGELFF
few	TRBV12-3/TRBV12-4	-	TRBJ1-5	TGTGCCAGCAGTTTTCAAGGGTCCTATAGCAATCAGCCCCAGCATTTT	CASSFQGSYSNQPQHF
-	TRBV20-1	TRBD2	TRBJ2-7	TGCAGTGCTAGTCGTCTGTTTAGCGGGAGATTCTACGAGCAGTACTTC	CSASRLFSGRFYEQYF
few	TRBV10-2	-	TRBJ1-5	TGCGCCAGCCGGGGAGCCTTGAGCAATCAGCCCCAGCATTTT	CASRGALSNQPQHF
few	TRBV18	-	TRBJ2-7	TGTGCCAGCTCACCGTACCTTCTTTATGGGGTAGCGGACTCCTACGAGCAGTACTTC	CASSPYLLYGVADSYEQYF
-	TRBV5-8	TRBD1	TRBJ1-2	TGTGCCAGCAGTCGCGGGGACAGGGGATCGGATGGCTACACCTTC	CASSRGDRGSDGYTF
few	TRBV27	TRBD1	TRBJ1-5	TGTGCCAGCAGTCCCCGACAGGGGGGTAGCAATCAGCCCCAGCATTTT	CASSPRQGGSNQPQHF
-	TRBV20-1	-	TRBJ2-5	TGCAGTGCACCCGAGGGACTGTTCCAAGAGACCCAGTACTTC	CSAPEGLFQETQYF
few	TRBV7-3	TRBD2	TRBJ2-1	TGTGCCAGCAGCTTCACGGGAGGTTCCTACAATGAGCAGTTCTTC	CASSFTGGSYNEQFF
-	TRBV20-1	-	TRBJ2-5	TGCAGTGCTCTCCGAGGTATCCAAGAGACCCAGTACTTC	CSALRGIQETQYF
few	TRBV9	-	TRBJ2-7	TGTGCCAGCAGCGTAGGGCAGGCGGGCGAGCAGTACTTC	CASSVGQAGEQYF
many	TRBV29-1	-	TRBJ2-5	TGCAGCGTTGAAATGCAGGGGCGTTGGGAGACCCAGTACTTC	CSVEMQGRWETQYF
-	TRBV7-9	TRBD2	TRBJ2-1	TGTGCCAGCAGCTTAGAGGCTAGCGGGCCCTACAATGAGCAGTTCTTC	CASSLEASGPYNEQFF
few	TRBV7-2	-	TRBJ2-7	TGTGCCAGCAGCCCCTGGGTCGGGTACGAGCAGTACTTC	CASSPWVGYEQYF
-	TRBV7-9	TRBD1	TRBJ2-2	TGTGCCAGCAGCCAGTATGGCGGGGACAGGGGCACCGGGGAGCTGTTTTTT	CASSQYGGDRGTGELFF
-	TRBV29-1	-	TRBJ2-7	TGCAGCGCCTTTGGGGTTCGGGGGGCAGGGGAGCAGTACTTC	CSAFGVRGAGEQYF
many	TRBV20-1	-	TRBJ1-1	TGCAGTGCTAGAGGACTGGGGACACAGAACACTGAAGCTTTCTTT	CSARGLGTQNTEAFF
many	TRBV28	-	TRBJ2-2	TGTGCCAGCACTGTCGACGGGGAGCTGTTTTTT	CASTVDGELFF
many	TRBV12-3/TRBV12-4	-	TRBJ1-1	TGTGCCAGCAGCCGATCTGAGGGAGCTTTCTTT	CASSRSEGAFF
many	TRBV3-1	TRBD1	TRBJ2-2	TGTGCCAGCAGCCGCTTAGGGGGCCCCGGGGAGCTGTTTTTT	CASSRLGGPGELFF
-	TRBV7-2	-	TRBJ2-7	TGTGCCAGCAGCTTCTACGGGGGATCATACTACGAGCAGTACTTC	CASSFYGGSYYEQYF
-	TRBV20-1	-	TRBJ2-2	TGCAGTGCTAGAGATAGGGAGGCCGGGGAGCTGTTTTTT	CSARDREAGELFF
-	TRBV19	-	TRBJ2-4	TGTGCCAGTAGTACCGGGACTTTTCTAGCCAAAAGCATTCAGTACTTC	CASSTGTFLAKSIQYF
many	TRBV28	-	TRBJ1-3	TGTGCCAGCAGTTTATATGGGGACGGAAACACCATATATTTT	CASSLYGDGNTIYF
many	TRBV28	-	TRBJ2-2	TGTGCCAGCAGTTTAGGACCGACCGGGGAGCTGTTTTTT	CASSLGPTGELFF
many	TRBV11-2	-	TRBJ1-5	TGTGCCAGCAGCTTAGAGAGAGGCCAGCCCCAGCATTTT	CASSLERGQPQHF
many	TRBV12-3/TRBV12-4	-	TRBJ1-6	TGTGCCAGCAGCAGACAGGCACGAGATTCACCCCTCCACTTT	CASSRQARDSPLHF
-	TRBV9	-	TRBJ2-5	TGTGCCAGCAGCGTGGGGACCTTGGAGACCCAGTACTTC	CASSVGTLETQYF
few	TRBV27	TRBD1	TRBJ2-4	TGTGCCAGCAGCTGGCGGGACAGGGCGAATTTTGTCAAAAACATTCAGTACTTC	CASSWRDRANFVKNIQYF
once	TRBV3-1	TRBD2	TRBJ2-1	TGTGCCAGCAGCCAAGTGGCTAGCGGGGGCAACAATGAGCAGTTCTTC	CASSQVASGGNNEQFF
few	TRBV28	-	TRBJ2-4	TGTGCCAGCACCAGAACCCCTATGCTAGCCAAAAACATTCAGTACTTC	CASTRTPMLAKNIQYF
-	TRBV6-2/TRBV6-3	-	TRBJ2-1	TGTGCCAGCACCATTCCTCGGTATTCCTCCTACAATGAGCAGTTCTTC	CASTIPRYSSYNEQFF
many	TRBV12-3/TRBV12-4	-	TRBJ1-6	TGTGCCAGCAGTTTTATAGTGACCGGGTACAATTCACCCCTCCACTTT	CASSFIVTGYNSPLHF
few	TRBV2	TRBD2	TRBJ2-2	TGTGCCAGCAGGCAGCGGCGGGAGGTACTAACCGGGGAGCTGTTTTTT	CASRQRREVLTGELFF
-	TRBV2	TRBD1	TRBJ2-7	TGTGCCAGCGTGCCGGACAGGGTAGTTCAGCAGTACTTC	CASVPDRVVQQYF
-	TRBV19	TRBD1	TRBJ2-3	TGTGCCAGTAGTGAACCAGGGGGCAAGGATACGCAGTATTTT	CASSEPGGKDTQYF
many	TRBV2	-	TRBJ1-1	TGTGCCAGCAGTGAAGCAGGAAGGGACGCAGCTTTCTTT	CASSEAGRDAAFF
-	TRBV19	-	TRBJ1-6	TGTGCCAGTAGTACGCGCCTCAGAAAGTCCTATAATTCACCCCTCCACTTT	CASSTRLRKSYNSPLHF
-	TRBV10-2	TRBD1	TRBJ1-2	TGCGCCAGCACCGAAAGACAGGGCGGAGGCTACACCTTC	CASTERQGGGYTF